The T cell receptor beta chain described here comes from a study of blood T cell repertoires in COVID-19. Study context: Samples taken during acute and convalescent COVID-19 were collected in the United States, Italy and Spain. T cells, B-cell-depleted T cells, or PBMCs supplied cDNA or gDNA.

The V and J ends lost 0 bases and 12 bases respectively, with 13 bases between them. Germline-derived CDR1 and CDR2 are SGHNT and YYREEE (reference sequence). CDR3 length: 13 amino acids. Either two negative PCRs, clearance, or symptom resolution qualified Cohort 3 donors as recovered. In the original workflow: Reference gene primer amplification in the assay estimated nucleated cell counts. This table comes from immunoSEQ multiplex PCR, and its TCRdb copy is limited to in-frame clones, with some not included. That table furnishes V, J and clone size, whereas the DNA furnished D and trimming. Seen here are about half a million clones, roughly nine tenths observed once, and the top ten hold around 7.9%.

The receptor's source is a woman between 55 and 75 years old who had recovered from COVID-19. This chain joins TRBV5-4 and TRBJ1-5, with D possibly TRBD1 on 5 matching bases. Sequencing input: PBMCs or T cells enriched from blood (not recorded which). CDR3 DNA: TGTGCCAGCAGCTTGGGTCTGGCAGGGTTCCAGCATTTT. Translating gives CASSLGLAGFQHF. The complete variable domain, with remaining parts taken from reference TRBV5-4 and TRBJ1-5, reads ETGVTQSPTHLIKTRGQQVTLRCSSQSGHNTVSWYQQALGQGPQFIFQYYREEENGRGNFPPRFSGLQFPNYSSELNVNALELDDSALYLCASSLGLAGFQHFGDGTRLSIL.